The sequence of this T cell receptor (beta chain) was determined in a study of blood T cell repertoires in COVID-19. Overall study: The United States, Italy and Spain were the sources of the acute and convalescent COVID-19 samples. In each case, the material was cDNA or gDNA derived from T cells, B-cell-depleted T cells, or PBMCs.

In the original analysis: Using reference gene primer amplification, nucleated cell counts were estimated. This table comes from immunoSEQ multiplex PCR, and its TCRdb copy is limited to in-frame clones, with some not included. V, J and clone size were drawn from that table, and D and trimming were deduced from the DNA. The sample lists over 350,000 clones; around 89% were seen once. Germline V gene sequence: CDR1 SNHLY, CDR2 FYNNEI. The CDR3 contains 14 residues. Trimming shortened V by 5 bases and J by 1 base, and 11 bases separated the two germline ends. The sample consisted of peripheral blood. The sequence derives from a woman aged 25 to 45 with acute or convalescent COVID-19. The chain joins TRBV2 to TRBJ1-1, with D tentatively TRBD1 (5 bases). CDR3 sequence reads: CASSREGTNTEAFF. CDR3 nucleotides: TGTGCCAGCAGTCGGGAGGGGACGAACACTGAAGCTTTCTTT.